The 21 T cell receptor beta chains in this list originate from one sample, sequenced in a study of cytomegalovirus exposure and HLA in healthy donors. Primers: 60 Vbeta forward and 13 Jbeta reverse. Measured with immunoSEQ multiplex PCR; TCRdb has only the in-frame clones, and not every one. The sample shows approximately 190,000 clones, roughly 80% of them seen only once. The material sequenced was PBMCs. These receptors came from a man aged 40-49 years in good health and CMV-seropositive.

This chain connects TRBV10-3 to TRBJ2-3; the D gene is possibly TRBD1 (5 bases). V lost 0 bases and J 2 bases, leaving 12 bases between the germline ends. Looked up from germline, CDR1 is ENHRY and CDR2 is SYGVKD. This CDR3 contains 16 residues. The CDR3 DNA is TGTGCCATCAGTGAGTCGGGGCTAACTAACACAGATACGCAGTATTTT. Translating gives CAISESGLTNTDTQYF.

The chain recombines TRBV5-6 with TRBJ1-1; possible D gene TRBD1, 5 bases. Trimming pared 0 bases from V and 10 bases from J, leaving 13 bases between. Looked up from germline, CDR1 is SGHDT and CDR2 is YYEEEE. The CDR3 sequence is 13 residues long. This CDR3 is CASSLAGGVRAFF. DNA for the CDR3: TGTGCCAGCAGCTTGGCGGGGGGGGTTAGAGCTTTCTTT.

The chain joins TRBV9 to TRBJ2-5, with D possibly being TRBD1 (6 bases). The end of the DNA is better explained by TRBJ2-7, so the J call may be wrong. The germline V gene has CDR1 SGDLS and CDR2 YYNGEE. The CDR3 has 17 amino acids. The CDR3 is CASSVGIGGANSYEQYF. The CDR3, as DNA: TGTGCCAGCAGCGTAGGAATAGGGGGAGCCAACTCCTACGAGCAGTACTTC.

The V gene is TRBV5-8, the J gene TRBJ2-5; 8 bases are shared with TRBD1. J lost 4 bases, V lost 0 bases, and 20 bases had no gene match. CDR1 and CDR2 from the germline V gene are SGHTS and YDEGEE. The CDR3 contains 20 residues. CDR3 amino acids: CASSLEFRVSTGEFGETQYF. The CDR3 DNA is TGTGCCAGCAGCTTGGAGTTCCGGGTGTCGACAGGGGAGTTTGGAGAGACCCAGTACTTC.

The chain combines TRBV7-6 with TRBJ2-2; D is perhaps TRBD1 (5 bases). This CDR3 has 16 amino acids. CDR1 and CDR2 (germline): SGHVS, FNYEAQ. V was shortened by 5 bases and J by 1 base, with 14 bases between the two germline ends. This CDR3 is CASSRPRQGNTGELFF. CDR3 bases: TGTGCCAGCAGCCGCCCCCGGCAGGGGAACACCGGGGAGCTGTTTTTT. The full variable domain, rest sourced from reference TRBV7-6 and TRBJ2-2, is GAGVSQSPRYKVTKRGQDVALRCDPISGHVSLYWYRQALGQGPEFLTYFNYEAQQDKSGLPNDRFSAERPEGSISTLTIQRTEQRDSAMYRCASSRPRQGNTGELFFGEGSRLTVL.

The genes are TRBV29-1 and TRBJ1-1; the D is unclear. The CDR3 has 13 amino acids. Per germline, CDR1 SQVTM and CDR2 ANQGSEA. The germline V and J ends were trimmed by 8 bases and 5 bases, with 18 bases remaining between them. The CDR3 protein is CSSVKGGWTEAFF. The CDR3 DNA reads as TGCAGCTCTGTTAAGGGAGGGTGGACTGAAGCTTTCTTT.

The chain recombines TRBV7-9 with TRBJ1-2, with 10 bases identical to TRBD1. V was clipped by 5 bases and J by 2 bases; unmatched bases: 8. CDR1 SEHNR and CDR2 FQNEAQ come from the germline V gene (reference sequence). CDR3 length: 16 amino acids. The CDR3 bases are TGTGCCAGCAGCCCTGTAGGGGACAGGGGCAACTATGGCTACACCTTC. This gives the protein CASSPVGDRGNYGYTF. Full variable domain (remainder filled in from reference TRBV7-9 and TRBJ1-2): DTGVSQNPRHKITKRGQNVTFRCDPISEHNRLYWYRQTLGQGPEFLTYFQNEAQLEKSRLLSDRFSAERPKGSFSTLEIQRTEQGDSAMYLCASSPVGDRGNYGYTFGSGTRLTVV.

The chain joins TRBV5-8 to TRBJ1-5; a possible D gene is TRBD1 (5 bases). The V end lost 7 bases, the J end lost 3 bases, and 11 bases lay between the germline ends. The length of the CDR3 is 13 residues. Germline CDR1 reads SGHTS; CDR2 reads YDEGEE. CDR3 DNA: TGTGCCAGCGAACGGGGGGACAATCAGCCCCAGCATTTT. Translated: CASERGDNQPQHF.

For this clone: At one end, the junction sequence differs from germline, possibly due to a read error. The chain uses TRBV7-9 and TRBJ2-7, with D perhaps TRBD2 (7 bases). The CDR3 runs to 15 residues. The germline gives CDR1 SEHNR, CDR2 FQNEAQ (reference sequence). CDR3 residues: CSSSLGGRGRYEQYF. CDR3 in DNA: TGTTCCAGCAGCTTAGGGGGGAGGGGCCGCTACGAGCAGTACTTC.

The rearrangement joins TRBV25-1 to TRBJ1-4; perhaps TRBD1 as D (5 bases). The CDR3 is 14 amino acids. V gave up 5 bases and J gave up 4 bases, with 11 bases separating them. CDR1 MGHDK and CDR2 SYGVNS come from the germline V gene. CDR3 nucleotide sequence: TGTGCCAGCAGTTGGGGGGAGATTAATGAAAAACTGTTTTTT. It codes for CASSWGEINEKLFF.

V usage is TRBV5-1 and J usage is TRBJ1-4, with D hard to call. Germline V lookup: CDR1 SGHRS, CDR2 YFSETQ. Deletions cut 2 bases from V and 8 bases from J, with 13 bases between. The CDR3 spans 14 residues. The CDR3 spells CASSFSRSGEKLFF. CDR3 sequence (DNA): TGCGCCAGCAGCTTTTCGCGTTCCGGGGAAAAACTGTTTTTT. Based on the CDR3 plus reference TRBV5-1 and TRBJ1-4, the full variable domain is KAGVTQTPRYLIKTRGQQVTLSCSPISGHRSVSWYQQTPGQGLQFLFEYFSETQRNKGNFPGRFSGRQFSNSRSEMNVSTLELGDSALYLCASSFSRSGEKLFFGSGTQLSVL.

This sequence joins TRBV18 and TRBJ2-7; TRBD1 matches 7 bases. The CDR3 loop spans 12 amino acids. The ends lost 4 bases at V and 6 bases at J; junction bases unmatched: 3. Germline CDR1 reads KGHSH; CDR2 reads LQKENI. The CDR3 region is CASSQTGREQYF. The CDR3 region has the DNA TGTGCCAGCTCACAGACAGGGCGCGAGCAGTACTTC. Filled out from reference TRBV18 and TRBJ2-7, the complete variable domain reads NAGVMQNPRHLVRRRGQEARLRCSPMKGHSHVYWYRQLPEEGLKFMVYLQKENIIDESGMPKERFSAEFPKEGPSILRIQQVVRGDSAAYFCASSQTGREQYFGPGTRLTVT.

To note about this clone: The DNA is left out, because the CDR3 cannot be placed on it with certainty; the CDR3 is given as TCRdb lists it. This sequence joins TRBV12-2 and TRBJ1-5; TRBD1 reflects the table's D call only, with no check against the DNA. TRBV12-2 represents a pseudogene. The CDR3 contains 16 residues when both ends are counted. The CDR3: CASRLVGTGTNQPQHF.

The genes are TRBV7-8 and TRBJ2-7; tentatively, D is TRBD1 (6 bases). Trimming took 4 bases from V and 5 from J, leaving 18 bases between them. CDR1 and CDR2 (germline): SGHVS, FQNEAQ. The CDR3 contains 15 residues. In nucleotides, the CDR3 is TGTGCCAGCAGCTCATATCGCCTCAGGGGCGACGAGCAGTACTTC. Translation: CASSSYRLRGDEQYF.

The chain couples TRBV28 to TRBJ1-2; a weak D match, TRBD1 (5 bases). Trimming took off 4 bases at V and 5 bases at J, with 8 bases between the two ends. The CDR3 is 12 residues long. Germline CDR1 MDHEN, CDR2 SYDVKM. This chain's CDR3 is CASSSPGYGYTF. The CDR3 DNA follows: TGTGCCAGCAGTTCCCCAGGGTATGGCTACACCTTC.

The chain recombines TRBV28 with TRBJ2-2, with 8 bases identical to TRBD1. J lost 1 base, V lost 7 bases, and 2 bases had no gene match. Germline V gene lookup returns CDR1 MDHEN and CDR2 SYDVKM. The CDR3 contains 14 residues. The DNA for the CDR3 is TGTGCCAGCATTGGACAGGGGAACACCGGGGAGCTGTTTTTT. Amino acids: CASIGQGNTGELFF.

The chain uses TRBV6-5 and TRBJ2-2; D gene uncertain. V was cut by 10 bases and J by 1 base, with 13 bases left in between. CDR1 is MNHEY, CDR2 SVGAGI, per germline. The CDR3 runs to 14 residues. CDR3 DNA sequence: TGTGCCACTCTAAGGCCAGGGAACACCGGGGAGCTGTTTTTT. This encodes CATLRPGNTGELFF.

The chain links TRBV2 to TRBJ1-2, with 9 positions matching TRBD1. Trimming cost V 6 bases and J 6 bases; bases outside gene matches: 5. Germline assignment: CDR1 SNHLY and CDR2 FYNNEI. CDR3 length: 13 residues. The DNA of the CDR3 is TGTGCCAGCAGGAGGACAGGGGCAGATGGCTACACCTTC. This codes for CASRRTGADGYTF.

The CDR3 is CASRDRGLRQPQHF. The CDR3 nucleotides read TGTGCCAGCAGGGACAGGGGGCTGAGGCAGCCCCAGCATTTT. The chain is built from TRBV6-5 and TRBJ1-5, with TRBD1 matching over 11 bases. Germline V CDR1 and CDR2: MNHEY, SVGAGI. CDR3 length: 14 residues. Trimming at V came to 6 bases and at J to 7 bases, leaving 5 bases not matched to a gene.

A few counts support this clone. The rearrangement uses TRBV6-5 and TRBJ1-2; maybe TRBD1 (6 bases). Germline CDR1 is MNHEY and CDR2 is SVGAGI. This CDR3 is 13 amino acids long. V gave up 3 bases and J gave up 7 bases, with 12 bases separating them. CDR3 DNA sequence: TGTGCCAGCAGTTATGGGGGGGGCGGTGGCTACACCTTC. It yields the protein CASSYGGGGGYTF.

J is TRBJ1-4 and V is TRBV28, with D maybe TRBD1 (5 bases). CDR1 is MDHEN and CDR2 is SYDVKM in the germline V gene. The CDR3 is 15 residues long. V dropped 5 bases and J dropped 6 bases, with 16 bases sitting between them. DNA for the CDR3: TGTGCCAGCAGTCCTTGGCGGTGGGGCCATGAAAAACTGTTTTTT. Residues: CASSPWRWGHEKLFF. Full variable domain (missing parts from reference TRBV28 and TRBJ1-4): DVKVTQSSRYLVKRTGEKVFLECVQDMDHENMFWYRQDPGLGLRLIYFSYDVKMKEKGDIPEGYSVSREKKERFSLILESASTNQTSMYLCASSPWRWGHEKLFFGSGTQLSVL.